This T cell receptor (beta chain) stems from a study of T-cell reconstitution after alpha-beta-depleted transplantation in children. A TCRbeta library incorporating unique molecular identifiers was prepared. TCRdb processed the PCR reads anew with MiXCR; each CDR3 protein has one entry. This table has about 980,000 distinct CDR3 sequences, 25% to 30% appearing once. Trimming cost V 5 bases and J 3 bases; bases outside gene matches: 7. This CDR3 is built from 17 residues. Study observations and caveats: By one year post-transplant, T-cell counts and diversity largely arose from T cells that were newly produced.

On this clonotype: Its antigen is as yet unknown.

This receptor was identified in a boy less than two years old who had a stem cell transplant for SCID, so the T cells may come from the graft donor. The sequencing here drew on PBMCs, mostly from graft donor cells, taken 360 days after TCRalphabeta/CD19-depleted stem cell transplant. V is TRBV12-3 or TRBV12-4 and J is TRBJ2-6; 10 bases are a match to TRBD1. This chain's CDR3 is CASSPGTGAHGANVLTF. CDR3 coding DNA: TGTGCCAGCAGTCCCGGGACAGGGGCGCATGGGGCCAACGTCCTGACTTTC.